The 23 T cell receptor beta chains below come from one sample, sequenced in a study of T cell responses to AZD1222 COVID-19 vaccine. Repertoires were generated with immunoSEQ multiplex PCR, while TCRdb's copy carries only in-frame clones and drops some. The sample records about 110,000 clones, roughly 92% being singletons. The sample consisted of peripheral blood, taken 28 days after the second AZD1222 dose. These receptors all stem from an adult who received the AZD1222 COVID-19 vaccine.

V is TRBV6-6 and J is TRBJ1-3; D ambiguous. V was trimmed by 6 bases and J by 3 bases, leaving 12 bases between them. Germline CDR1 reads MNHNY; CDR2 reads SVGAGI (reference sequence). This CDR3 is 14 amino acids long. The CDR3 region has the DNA TGTGCCAGCAGCCGCATGGATGATGGAAACACCATATATTTT. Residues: CASSRMDDGNTIYF.

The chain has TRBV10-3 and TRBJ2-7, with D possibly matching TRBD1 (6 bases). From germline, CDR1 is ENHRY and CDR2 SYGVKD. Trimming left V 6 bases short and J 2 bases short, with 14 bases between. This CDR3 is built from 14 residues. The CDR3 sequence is CAIRVQGTTYEQYF. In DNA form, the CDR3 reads TGTGCCATCAGGGTCCAGGGGACAACCTACGAGCAGTACTTC.

The CDR3 sequence: CASSSLDVEETQYF. The CDR3 DNA sequence: TGCGCCAGCAGCTCCTTGGACGTCGAAGAGACCCAGTACTTC. The rearrangement uses TRBV5-1 and TRBJ2-5; D ambiguous. Germline values: CDR1 SGHRS, CDR2 YFSETQ. Trimming removed 3 bases at V and 3 bases at J, with 12 bases between. The CDR3 loop spans 14 amino acids.

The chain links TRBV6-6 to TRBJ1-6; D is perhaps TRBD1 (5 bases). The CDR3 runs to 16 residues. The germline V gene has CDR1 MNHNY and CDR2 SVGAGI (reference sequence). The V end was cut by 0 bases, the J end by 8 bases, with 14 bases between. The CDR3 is CASSYSNRQPYSPLHF. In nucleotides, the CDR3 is TGTGCCAGCAGTTACTCGAACCGACAGCCGTATTCACCCCTCCACTTT.

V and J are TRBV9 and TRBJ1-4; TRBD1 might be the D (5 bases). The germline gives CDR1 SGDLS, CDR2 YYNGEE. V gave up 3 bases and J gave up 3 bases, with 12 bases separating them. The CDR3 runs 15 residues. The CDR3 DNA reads TGTGCCAGCAGCGAGGGGCCCGAATCTAATGAAAAACTGTTTTTT. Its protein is CASSEGPESNEKLFF.

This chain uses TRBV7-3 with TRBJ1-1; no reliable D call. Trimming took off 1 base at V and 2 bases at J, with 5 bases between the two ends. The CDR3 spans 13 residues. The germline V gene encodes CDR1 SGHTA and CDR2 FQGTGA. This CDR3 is CASSLNGNTEAFF. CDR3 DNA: TGTGCCAGCAGCTTAAACGGCAACACTGAAGCTTTCTTT.

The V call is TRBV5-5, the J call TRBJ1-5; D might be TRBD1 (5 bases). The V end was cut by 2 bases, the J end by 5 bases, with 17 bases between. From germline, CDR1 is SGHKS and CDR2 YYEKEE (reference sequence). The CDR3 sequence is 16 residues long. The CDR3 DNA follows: TGTGCCAGCAGCTTCCGATATACAGGTTTGGATCAGCCCCAGCATTTT. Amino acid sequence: CASSFRYTGLDQPQHF.

The CDR3 reads CSASWTSGGSNEQFF. CDR3 DNA sequence: TGCAGTGCTAGTTGGACTAGCGGGGGTAGTAATGAGCAGTTCTTC. The chain is built from TRBV20-1 and TRBJ2-1, with 13 bases that match TRBD2. CDR3 length equals 15 residues. Germline V gene lookup returns CDR1 DFQATT and CDR2 SNEGSKA (reference sequence). With V trimmed by 3 bases and J by 7 bases, 6 bases remained unmatched.

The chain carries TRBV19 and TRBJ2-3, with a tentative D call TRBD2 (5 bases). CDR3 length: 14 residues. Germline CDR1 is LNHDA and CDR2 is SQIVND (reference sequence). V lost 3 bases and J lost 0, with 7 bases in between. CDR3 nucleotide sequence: TGTGCCAGTAGTATTGGGAGCAGCACAGATACGCAGTATTTT. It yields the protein CASSIGSSTDTQYF.

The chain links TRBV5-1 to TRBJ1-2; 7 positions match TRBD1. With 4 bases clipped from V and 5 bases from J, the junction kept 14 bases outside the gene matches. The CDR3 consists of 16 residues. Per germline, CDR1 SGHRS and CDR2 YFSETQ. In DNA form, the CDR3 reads TGCGCCAGCAGCAACGACCCCCTGGCAGGGGGGTATGGCTACACCTTC. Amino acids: CASSNDPLAGGYGYTF.

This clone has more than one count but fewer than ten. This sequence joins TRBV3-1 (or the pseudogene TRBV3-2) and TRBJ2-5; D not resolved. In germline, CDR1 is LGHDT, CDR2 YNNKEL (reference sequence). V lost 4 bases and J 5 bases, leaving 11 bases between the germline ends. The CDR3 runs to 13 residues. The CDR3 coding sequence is TGTGCCAGCAGCCTTGGGTTCGGGGAGACCCAGTACTTC. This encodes CASSLGFGETQYF.

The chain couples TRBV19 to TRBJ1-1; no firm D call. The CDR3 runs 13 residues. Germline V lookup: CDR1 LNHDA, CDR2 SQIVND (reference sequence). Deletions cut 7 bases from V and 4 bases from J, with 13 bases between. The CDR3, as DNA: TGTGCCAGTACCCACCGGTGGGGCACTGAAGCTTTCTTT. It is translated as CASTHRWGTEAFF.

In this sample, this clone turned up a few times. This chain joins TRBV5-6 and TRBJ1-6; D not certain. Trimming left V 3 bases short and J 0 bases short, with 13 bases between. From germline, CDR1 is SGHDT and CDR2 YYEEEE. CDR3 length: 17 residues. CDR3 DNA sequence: TGTGCCAGCAGCTCCCGACTCAGGAGCTCCTATAATTCACCCCTCCACTTT. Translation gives CASSSRLRSSYNSPLHF.

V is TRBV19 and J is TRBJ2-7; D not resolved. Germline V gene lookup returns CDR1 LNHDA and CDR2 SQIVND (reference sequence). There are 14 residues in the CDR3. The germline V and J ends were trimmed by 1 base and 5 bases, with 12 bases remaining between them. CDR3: CASSIVGGVNEQYF. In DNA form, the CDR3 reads TGTGCCAGTAGTATAGTTGGTGGGGTGAACGAGCAGTACTTC.

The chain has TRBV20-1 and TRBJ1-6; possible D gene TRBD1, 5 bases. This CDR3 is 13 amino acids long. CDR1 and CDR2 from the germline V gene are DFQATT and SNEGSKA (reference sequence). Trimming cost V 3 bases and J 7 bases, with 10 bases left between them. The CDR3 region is CSASQGGNSPLHF. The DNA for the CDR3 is TGCAGTGCTAGTCAGGGTGGGAATTCACCCCTCCACTTT.

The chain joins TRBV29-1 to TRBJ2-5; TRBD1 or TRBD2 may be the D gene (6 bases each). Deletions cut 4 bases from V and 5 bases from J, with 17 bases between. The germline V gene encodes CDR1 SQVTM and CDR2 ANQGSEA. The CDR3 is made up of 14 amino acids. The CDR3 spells CSVGYRGLLETQYF. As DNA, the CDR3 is TGCAGCGTTGGTTATCGGGGGCTTTTGGAGACCCAGTACTTC.

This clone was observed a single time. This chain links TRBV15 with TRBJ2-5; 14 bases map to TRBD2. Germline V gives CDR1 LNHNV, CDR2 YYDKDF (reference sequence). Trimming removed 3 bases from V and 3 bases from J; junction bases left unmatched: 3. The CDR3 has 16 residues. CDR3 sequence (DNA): TGTGCCACCAGCAGCGGACTAGCGGGGGGTGAAGAGACCCAGTACTTC. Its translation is CATSSGLAGGEETQYF.

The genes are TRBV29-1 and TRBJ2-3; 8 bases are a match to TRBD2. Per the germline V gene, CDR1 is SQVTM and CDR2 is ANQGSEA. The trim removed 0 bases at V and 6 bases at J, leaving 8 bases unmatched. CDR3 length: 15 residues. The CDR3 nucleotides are TGCAGCGTTGAAGAACGCTACGCGGGGGGTGATACGCAGTATTTT. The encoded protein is CSVEERYAGGDTQYF.

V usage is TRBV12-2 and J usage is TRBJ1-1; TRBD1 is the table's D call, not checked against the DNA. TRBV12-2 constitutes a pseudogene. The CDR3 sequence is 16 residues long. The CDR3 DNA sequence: TGTGCAAGTCGCTTAGCTAAACAGGGGCGGAACACTGAAGCTTTCTTT. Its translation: CASRLAKQGRNTEAFF.

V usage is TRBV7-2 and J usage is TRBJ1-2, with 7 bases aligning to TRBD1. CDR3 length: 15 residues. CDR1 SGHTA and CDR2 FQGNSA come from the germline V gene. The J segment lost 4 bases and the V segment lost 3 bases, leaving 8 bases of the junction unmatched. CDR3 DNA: TGTGCCAGCAGCTTGACGGGACAGCCTGTCTATGGCTACACCTTC. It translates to CASSLTGQPVYGYTF.

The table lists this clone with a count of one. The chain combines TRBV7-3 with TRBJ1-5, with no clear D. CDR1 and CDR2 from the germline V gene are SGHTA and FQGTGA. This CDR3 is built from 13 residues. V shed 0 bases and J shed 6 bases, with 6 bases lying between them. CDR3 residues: CASSLTGGQPQHF. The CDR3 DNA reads TGTGCCAGCAGCTTAACGGGAGGTCAGCCCCAGCATTTT.

The CDR3 here is CASRIYYEQYF. The CDR3 nucleotides are TGTGCCAGCAGGATATACTACGAGCAGTACTTC. The V call is TRBV6-6, the J call TRBJ2-7; no clear D gene. Trimming cost V 6 bases and J 3 bases, with 6 bases left between them. From germline, CDR1 is MNHNY and CDR2 SVGAGI (reference sequence). CDR3 size: 11 residues.

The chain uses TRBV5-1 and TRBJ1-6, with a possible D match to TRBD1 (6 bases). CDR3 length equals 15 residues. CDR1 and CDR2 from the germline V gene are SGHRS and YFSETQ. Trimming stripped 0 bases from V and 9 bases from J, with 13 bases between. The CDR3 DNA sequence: TGCGCCAGCAGCTTGGCCCCAGGGGCGCGTTCACCCCTCCACTTT. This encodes CASSLAPGARSPLHF.